This T cell receptor (beta chain) was recovered during a study of Ad26.COV2.S vaccination and SARS-CoV-2 variants. On the study more broadly: In the study, Ad26.COV2.S was injected intramuscularly once, or twice 56 days apart.

TCRdb's table, derived via immunoSEQ multiplex PCR, lists solely in-frame clones and lacks some. Of 200,000 to 250,000 clones in the sample, roughly 88% are singletons; the top ten hold around 11%. CDR1 is SGHRS, CDR2 YFSETQ, per germline. This CDR3 spans 12 amino acids. V was shortened by 6 bases and J by 5 bases, with 12 bases between the two germline ends. Treatment given: some 20 received Ad26.COV2.S at low or high dose, single or two shots; several received placebo; per-sample allocation not given. Day 63 after the first injection of vaccine or placebo was the sampling time. An Ad26 vector expressing Wuhan-strain SARS-CoV-2 spike constituted the vaccine. The count of this clone is one. Its antigen is as yet unknown. Study-level findings and limits: Once vaccination had occurred, spike-specific CD8+ and CD4+ T cell responses reportedly showed substantial breadth. The placebo group had lower spike-specific TCR breadth than the vaccine recipients did.

The sequences come from peripheral blood, collected in a trial of Ad26.COV2.S vaccine versus placebo. This TCR derives from a person aged 18-65 years who received the Ad26.COV2.S COVID-19 vaccine or a placebo. The chain has TRBV5-1 and TRBJ2-7, with D maybe TRBD2 (6 bases). The CDR3 loop is CASTEGGHEQYF. The CDR3 DNA sequence: TGCGCCAGCACCGAAGGAGGGCACGAGCAGTACTTC. Using reference TRBV5-1 and TRBJ2-7 for the parts outside the CDR3, the full variable domain is KAGVTQTPRYLIKTRGQQVTLSCSPISGHRSVSWYQQTPGQGLQFLFEYFSETQRNKGNFPGRFSGRQFSNSRSEMNVSTLELGDSALYLCASTEGGHEQYFGPGTRLTVT.